These 24 T cell receptor beta chains were all obtained from the same sample, sequenced in a study of blood T cell repertoires in COVID-19. Libraries were prepared by immunoSEQ multiplex PCR; TCRdb keeps only in-frame clonotypes and omits some of them. The sample carries some 220,000 clones, 75% to 85% recorded once. Sequenced input: peripheral blood. These TCRs come from a woman aged 65 to 85 with COVID-19, enrolled during active disease.

The chain links TRBV18 to TRBJ1-3; tentative D call: TRBD1 (5 bases). V lost 6 bases and J 3 bases, leaving 18 bases between the germline ends. Germline loops: CDR1 KGHSH, CDR2 LQKENI. This CDR3 is built from 16 residues. Here the CDR3 DNA reads TGTGCCAGCTCCCCCGGGAGGGGACTTGGTGGAAACACCATATATTTT. It encodes CASSPGRGLGGNTIYF.

A few counts support this clone. This chain connects TRBV2 to TRBJ1-6; 10 bases line up with TRBD1. J was trimmed by 10 bases and V by 7 bases; bases with no gene match: 10. The CDR3 sequence is 15 residues long. The germline gives CDR1 SNHLY, CDR2 FYNNEI. DNA for the CDR3: TGTGCCAGCATTTCCGCCGGGACAGGGGTATCACCCCTCCACTTT. Its protein product is CASISAGTGVSPLHF.

This clone has only one observation. Here the CDR3 reads CASSITGGGVTEAFF. CDR3 sequence (DNA): TGTGCCAGTAGTATAACAGGGGGGGGAGTCACTGAAGCTTTCTTT. The chain recombines TRBV19 with TRBJ1-1; 8 nucleotides match TRBD1. The CDR3 extends over 15 amino acids. The V gene end was trimmed by 2 bases and the J gene end by 4 bases; junction bases not matched to a gene: 6. Germline CDR1 LNHDA, CDR2 SQIVND (reference sequence). Full variable domain (remainder filled in from reference TRBV19 and TRBJ1-1): DGGITQSPKYLFRKEGQNVTLSCEQNLNHDAMYWYRQDPGQGLRLIYYSQIVNDFQKGDIAEGYSVSREKKESFPLTVTSAQKNPTAFYLCASSITGGGVTEAFFGQGTRLTVV.

In its sample, this clone was seen once. This chain links TRBV5-4 with TRBJ2-7; 14 bases match TRBD2. After removal of 4 bases from V and 6 bases from J, the junction contained 6 bases not matched to a gene. Germline V CDR1 and CDR2: SGHNT, YYREEE (reference sequence). This CDR3 contains 15 residues. The CDR3 bases are TGTGCCAGCAGCCCGGGACTAGCGGGAGCTTCCGAGCAGTACTTC. Its protein product is CASSPGLAGASEQYF.

The gene calls are TRBV19 and TRBJ1-1, with TRBD1 identical over 7 bases. V was pared by 10 bases and J by 2 bases, with 10 bases of the junction left unmatched. Germline V lookup: CDR1 LNHDA, CDR2 SQIVND (reference sequence). The CDR3 sequence is 14 residues long. The CDR3 nucleotides are TGTGCCATCCGTTCCGGGACAGATAACACTGAAGCTTTCTTT. Amino acid sequence: CAIRSGTDNTEAFF.

This clone showed up many times. V is TRBV6-5 and J is TRBJ2-5, with TRBD2 matching over 7 bases. This CDR3 has 11 residues. The V and J ends lost 8 bases and 4 bases, in that order; junction bases with no gene match: 1. The V gene's germline CDR1 is MNHEY and CDR2 SVGAGI. DNA of the CDR3: TGTGCCAGCGGGGAGGGAGAGACCCAGTACTTC. This translates into CASGEGETQYF.

J is TRBJ2-1 and V is TRBV5-1; 8 bases match TRBD1. The CDR3 consists of 16 residues. With 2 bases clipped from V and 3 bases from J, the junction kept 7 bases outside the gene matches. Germline V CDR1 and CDR2: SGHRS, YFSETQ. For the CDR3, the DNA is TGCGCCAGCAGCTTTGGACAGGGAGTCATCTACAATGAGCAGTTCTTC. Translation gives CASSFGQGVIYNEQFF.

The chain uses TRBV5-3 and TRBJ1-6; D uncertain. TRBV5-3 is filed as an ORF, its function uncertain. V gave up 0 bases and J gave up 2 bases, with 15 bases separating them. CDR3 size: 18 residues. Written as DNA, the CDR3 is TGTGCCAGAAGCTTGGATTTGGGTGGCCGGGCCTATAATTCACCCCTCCACTTT. It yields the protein CARSLDLGGRAYNSPLHF.

This chain connects TRBV7-9 to TRBJ2-1, with a tentative D call TRBD2 (5 bases). The CDR3 is made up of 15 amino acids. Germline assignment: CDR1 SEHNR and CDR2 FQNEAQ (reference sequence). Trimming removed 8 bases at V and 0 bases at J, with 14 bases between. The CDR3 spells CASSRGELSYNEQFF. The CDR3 nucleotides read TGTGCCAGCTCCCGGGGAGAACTCTCCTACAATGAGCAGTTCTTC.

The CDR3 nucleotides are TGTGCCAGCAACAGCGGGAGAGAGACCGGGGAGCTGTTTTTT. Residues: CASNSGRETGELFF. This chain links TRBV9 with TRBJ2-2; 8 nucleotides match TRBD2. The CDR3 loop spans 14 amino acids. The germline V gene has CDR1 SGDLS and CDR2 YYNGEE. V lost 6 bases and J lost 5; bases outside the gene matches: 6.

The V and J genes are TRBV5-8 and TRBJ1-1; a weak D match, TRBD1 (5 bases). The CDR3 has 15 amino acids. Trimming pared 1 base from V and 4 bases from J, leaving 14 bases between. CDR1 and CDR2 (germline): SGHTS, YDEGEE. As DNA, the CDR3 is TGTGCCAGCAGCTTGACGGTTGGGGCTCGCACTGAAGCTTTCTTT. Translated: CASSLTVGARTEAFF.

As regards this clone: The same CDR3 can be traced to other DNA sequences in this sample. The chain joins TRBV19 to TRBJ1-1; the match to TRBD1 covers 7 bases. Trimming took 4 bases from V and 3 from J; bases not matched to a gene: 5. This CDR3 is built from 14 residues. Germline-derived CDR1 and CDR2 are LNHDA and SQIVND (reference sequence). This CDR3 reads CASSTQGTHTEAFF. The DNA of the CDR3 is TGTGCCAGTAGTACACAGGGGACCCACACTGAAGCTTTCTTT.

V usage is TRBV7-9 and J usage is TRBJ2-5; 8 bases are shared with TRBD2. CDR3 size: 15 residues. The germline gives CDR1 SEHNR, CDR2 FQNEAQ (reference sequence). V trimming: 1 base; J trimming: 5 bases; junction bases outside the gene matches: 6. The CDR3 DNA is TGTGCCAGCAGCTTAGTAGGCGGGGGGCACGAGACCCAGTACTTC. Encoded protein: CASSLVGGGHETQYF.

This chain connects TRBV6-5 to TRBJ1-5; 7 nucleotides agree with TRBD1. The germline CDR1 and CDR2 sequences are MNHEY and SVGAGI. The V segment lost 6 bases and the J segment 2 bases; nucleotides outside the gene matches: 7. This CDR3 has 15 residues. CDR3 loop: CASRMTDRGNQPQHF. The CDR3 DNA reads as TGTGCCAGCAGGATGACCGACAGGGGCAATCAGCCCCAGCATTTT.

This chain links TRBV19 with TRBJ1-2; tentative D call: TRBD1 (5 bases). This CDR3 comprises 16 residues. V lost 7 bases and J 0 bases, leaving 18 bases between the germline ends. Germline CDR1 is LNHDA and CDR2 is SQIVND (reference sequence). This CDR3 is CASTNRAGSTNYGYTF. For the CDR3, the DNA is TGTGCCAGTACCAACCGAGCAGGGTCGACTAACTATGGCTACACCTTC.

The chain employs TRBV5-8 and TRBJ1-1; 7 nucleotides line up with TRBD1. The germline V gene has CDR1 SGHTS and CDR2 YDEGEE. There are 15 residues in the CDR3. V trimming: 4 bases; J trimming: 1 base; junction bases outside the gene matches: 7. Here the CDR3 reads CASSTRQGGNTEAFF. The CDR3 region has the DNA TGTGCCAGCAGCACCCGACAGGGTGGGAACACTGAAGCTTTCTTT.

The chain uses TRBV29-1 and TRBJ1-1; 11 bases are a match to TRBD1. The CDR3 has 13 residues. V lost 2 bases to trimming and J lost 11 bases; unmatched junction nucleotides: 7. Germline V gene lookup returns CDR1 SQVTM and CDR2 ANQGSEA. The CDR3 DNA sequence: TGCAGCGTTGAAACGGACAGGGGGCCTGGTGCTTTCTTT. Protein: CSVETDRGPGAFF. The variable domain in full, with the rest retrieved from reference TRBV29-1 and TRBJ1-1, is SAVISQKPSRDICQRGTSLTIQCQVDSQVTMMFWYRQQPGQSLTLIATANQGSEATYESGFVIDKFPISRPNLTFSTLTVSNMSPEDSSIYLCSVETDRGPGAFFGQGTRLTVV.

The chain's CDR3 is CSVESGDYEQYF. CDR3 nucleotide sequence: TGCAGCGTTGAAAGCGGAGACTACGAGCAGTACTTC. This chain connects TRBV29-1 to TRBJ2-7; tentative D call: TRBD2 (5 bases). Trimming took 2 bases from V and 3 from J, leaving 8 bases between them. Germline values: CDR1 SQVTM, CDR2 ANQGSEA. This CDR3 has 12 residues.

The genes are TRBV10-1 and TRBJ1-1; D not resolved. The CDR3 is 15 amino acids. The ends were cut back, 3 bases at V and 3 bases at J, with 14 bases in the middle. CDR1 and CDR2 (germline): WNHNN, SYGVQD (reference sequence). CDR3 sequence reads: CASSDGGEEDTEAFF. CDR3 in DNA: TGCGCCAGCAGTGATGGCGGCGAGGAGGACACTGAAGCTTTCTTT.

The sample holds one count of this clone. The J gene is TRBJ1-1, the V gene TRBV5-1, with D perhaps matching TRBD1 (5 bases). V was shortened by 4 bases and J by 10 bases, with 23 bases between the two germline ends. CDR1 SGHRS and CDR2 YFSETQ come from the germline V gene. The CDR3 has 15 residues. The CDR3 protein is CASSPAGSRGTSAFF. The CDR3 DNA follows: TGCGCCAGCAGCCCGGCGGGTTCGCGGGGGACGTCAGCTTTCTTT.

This clone has just one count. The J gene is TRBJ1-5, the V gene TRBV19, with TRBD1 matching 8 bases. CDR3 length equals 15 residues. Germline V gene data show CDR1 as LNHDA and CDR2 as SQIVND (reference sequence). The V gene end was trimmed by 4 bases and the J gene end by 3 bases; junction bases not matched to a gene: 5. CDR3 coding DNA: TGTGCCAGTAGTAGCCAGGGGGCCTACAATCAGCCCCAGCATTTT. Translation: CASSSQGAYNQPQHF.

The J gene is TRBJ1-1, the V gene TRBV5-4; 8 bases fit TRBD1. Germline assignment: CDR1 SGHNT and CDR2 YYREEE (reference sequence). This CDR3 contains 15 residues. Trimming at V came to 4 bases and at J to 0 bases, leaving 5 bases not matched to a gene. The CDR3 DNA is TGTGCCAGCAGCCAAAGGACAGGGCTGAACACTGAAGCTTTCTTT. This gives the protein CASSQRTGLNTEAFF. The full variable domain, its missing parts supplied by reference TRBV5-4 and TRBJ1-1, is ETGVTQSPTHLIKTRGQQVTLRCSSQSGHNTVSWYQQALGQGPQFIFQYYREEENGRGNFPPRFSGLQFPNYSSELNVNALELDDSALYLCASSQRTGLNTEAFFGQGTRLTVV.

The rearrangement uses TRBV6-4 and TRBJ2-3; D unclear. The germline V gene has CDR1 MRHNA and CDR2 SNTAGT. V was pared by 4 bases and J by 4 bases, with 9 bases between. The CDR3 consists of 13 residues. The CDR3 spells CASSVNRADTQYF. Here the CDR3 DNA reads TGTGCCAGCAGTGTCAACAGAGCAGATACGCAGTATTTT.

About this clone: Mismatch with germline at one junction end may stem from a read error. The chain is built from TRBV5-6 and TRBJ1-2; tentatively, D is TRBD1 (6 bases). CDR3 length: 12 residues. Germline CDR1 SGHDT, CDR2 YYEEEE. The CDR3 here is CASSLRTAEAHF. CDR3 in DNA: TGTGCCAGCAGCTTGCGGACAGCCGAAGCACACTTC.